The 17 T cell receptor beta chains given below trace back to one sample, sequenced in a study of T cell changes during pregnancy in multiple sclerosis. Sequencing was performed with immunoSEQ multiplex PCR; in TCRdb, only in-frame clones are kept and a portion is missing. The sample consists of 70,000 to 100,000 clones, roughly 91% of them appearing once. The material sequenced was peripheral blood, taken in the first trimester of pregnancy. Receptors originate from a female donor with multiple sclerosis, enrolled in a pregnancy study.

V is TRBV11-2 and J is TRBJ2-1, with a possible D match to TRBD1 (5 bases). This CDR3 is built from 13 residues. V lost 4 bases and J lost 10, with 14 bases in between. CDR1 SGHAT and CDR2 FQNNGV come from the germline V gene. The CDR3 DNA is TGTGCCAGCAGCTCACTTATCGGACACGAGCAGTTCTTC. Its translation: CASSSLIGHEQFF.

CDR3 nucleotides: TGTGCCAGCAGTGACGAAGTAGGGGCTGCAGATACGCAGTATTTT. Translated, it gives CASSDEVGAADTQYF. The chain uses TRBV6-4 and TRBJ2-3, with a possible D match to TRBD1 (5 bases). Per the germline V gene, CDR1 is MRHNA and CDR2 is SNTAGT. The CDR3 consists of 15 residues. V lost 2 bases and J 4 bases, leaving 13 bases between the germline ends.

The genes are TRBV7-3 and TRBJ2-1; 8 positions match TRBD1. The CDR3 spans 15 residues. With 5 bases clipped from V and 4 bases from J, the junction kept 7 bases outside the gene matches. Germline assignment: CDR1 SGHTA and CDR2 FQGTGA. CDR3 nucleotides: TGTGCCAGCAGCCGTGACAGGGGTGTGTACAATGAGCAGTTCTTC. This sequence encodes CASSRDRGVYNEQFF.

V and J are TRBV7-9 and TRBJ1-1, with D unresolved. The germline V gene has CDR1 SEHNR and CDR2 FQNEAQ (reference sequence). With 1 base removed from V and 5 bases from J, the gap between germline ends came to 8 bases. CDR3 size: 13 residues. The CDR3 coding sequence is TGTGCCAGCAGCTTAGACCCGGGGACTGAAGCTTTCTTT. Translated: CASSLDPGTEAFF.

V and J are TRBV29-1 and TRBJ2-2, with TRBD2 matching 12 bases. V was pared by 6 bases and J by 6 bases, with 8 bases of the junction left unmatched. The CDR3 covers 15 residues. Germline assignment: CDR1 SQVTM and CDR2 ANQGSEA. In DNA, the CDR3 is TGCAGCGTCACGTCTAGCGGGGGGGCCGCCGGGGAGCTGTTTTTT. Encoded protein: CSVTSSGGAAGELFF.

This chain uses TRBV7-2 with TRBJ2-7; unclear D gene. The CDR3 has 13 amino acids. The V end was cut by 5 bases, the J end by 4 bases, with 12 bases between. Germline CDR1 is SGHTA and CDR2 is FQGNSA. CDR3 in amino acids: CASSPRREYEQYF. The CDR3 DNA is TGTGCCAGCAGCCCAAGGAGAGAATACGAGCAGTACTTC.

The V call is TRBV9, the J call TRBJ2-1; 8 bases agree with TRBD1. CDR3 length: 15 amino acids. The J segment lost 9 bases and the V segment lost 3 bases, leaving 11 bases of the junction unmatched. Germline CDR1 and CDR2: SGDLS and YYNGEE. The CDR3 reads CASSASRTGLVEQFF. CDR3 nucleotides: TGTGCCAGCAGCGCGTCTAGGACAGGGCTTGTTGAGCAGTTCTTC.

Turning to this clone: The same CDR3 can be traced to other DNA sequences in this sample. V usage is TRBV15 and J usage is TRBJ1-1; a possible D gene is TRBD1 (6 bases). Germline CDR1 is LNHNV and CDR2 is YYDKDF (reference sequence). Trimming took off 0 bases at V and 1 base at J, with 6 bases between the two ends. This CDR3 spans 14 amino acids. The CDR3: CATSRDRGNTEAFF. The DNA of the CDR3 is TGTGCCACCAGCAGAGACAGGGGGAACACTGAAGCTTTCTTT. The variable domain in full, completed from reference TRBV15 and TRBJ1-1, reads DAMVIQNPRYQVTQFGKPVTLSCSQTLNHNVMYWYQQKSSQAPKLLFHYYDKDFNNEADTPDNFQSRRPNTSFCFLDIRSPGLGDTAMYLCATSRDRGNTEAFFGQGTRLTVV.

The chain has TRBV30 and TRBJ2-7, with D possibly being TRBD2 (5 bases). Trimming removed 2 bases from V and 2 bases from J, with 10 bases in between. The CDR3 length is 13 residues. Germline-derived CDR1 and CDR2 are GTSNPN and SVGIG (reference sequence). The CDR3 spells CAWSLGSPYEQYF. As DNA, the CDR3 is TGTGCCTGGAGTTTGGGGAGCCCCTACGAGCAGTACTTC.

CDR3 in amino acids: CASTRQGDTGELFF. In DNA form, the CDR3 reads TGTGCCAGCACCAGACAGGGGGATACCGGGGAGCTGTTTTTT. This chain joins TRBV6-5 and TRBJ2-2; 9 bases line up with TRBD1. Germline assignment: CDR1 MNHEY and CDR2 SVGAGI. The V segment lost 7 bases and the J segment 5 bases; nucleotides outside the gene matches: 5. The CDR3 extends over 14 amino acids.

The J gene is TRBJ1-5, the V gene TRBV19; 10 bases fit TRBD1. The germline gives CDR1 LNHDA, CDR2 SQIVND (reference sequence). V was pared by 1 base and J by 5 bases, with 5 bases of the junction left unmatched. The CDR3 length is 16 residues. CDR3 loop: CASSIVKDRGYQPQHF. In DNA form, the CDR3 reads TGTGCCAGTAGTATAGTAAAGGACAGGGGGTATCAGCCCCAGCATTTT.

The CDR3 DNA reads TGTGCCAGCAGTGAAGGGACTAGCGGGAGGACAGAGACCCAGTACTTC. It is translated as CASSEGTSGRTETQYF. The chain combines TRBV2 with TRBJ2-5, with 14 bases aligning to TRBD2. The CDR3 consists of 16 residues. The germline V gene encodes CDR1 SNHLY and CDR2 FYNNEI. J was trimmed by 4 bases and V by 1 base; bases with no gene match: 2. Combining the CDR3 with reference TRBV2 and TRBJ2-5 gives the whole variable domain EPEVTQTPSHQVTQMGQEVILRCVPISNHLYFYWYRQILGQKVEFLVSFYNNEISEKSEIFDDQFSVERPDGSNFTLKIRSTKLEDSAMYFCASSEGTSGRTETQYFGPGTRLLVL.

This chain joins TRBV2 and TRBJ2-3; 13 nucleotides align to TRBD2. In germline, CDR1 is SNHLY, CDR2 FYNNEI. Unmatched junction bases numbered 8, after V lost 6 bases and J lost 2 bases. The CDR3 contains 17 residues. The CDR3 nucleotides read TGTGCCAGCAGGGGACTAGCGGGAATAAGCCTCACAGATACGCAGTATTTT. This translates into CASRGLAGISLTDTQYF.

V usage is TRBV7-2 and J usage is TRBJ2-7, with TRBD2 matching 7 bases. CDR3 length equals 14 residues. The germline V gene encodes CDR1 SGHTA and CDR2 FQGNSA. J gave up 1 base and V 0 bases, and 0 bases lay outside the gene matches. Written as DNA, the CDR3 is TGTGCCAGCAGCTTAGCGGGGGGGTCCTACGAGCAGTACTTC. Protein sequence: CASSLAGGSYEQYF.

The chain is built from TRBV10-3 and TRBJ2-7; 9 bases match TRBD1. V trimming: 5 bases; J trimming: 3 bases; junction bases outside the gene matches: 5. The CDR3 covers 14 residues. Germline loops: CDR1 ENHRY, CDR2 SYGVKD. The CDR3 loop reads CAISLRTGDYEQYF. In nucleotides, the CDR3 is TGTGCCATCAGTCTCCGGACAGGGGACTACGAGCAGTACTTC.

The rearrangement joins TRBV28 to TRBJ2-3, with a possible D match to TRBD2 (5 bases). This CDR3 region has 14 residues. Germline lookup yields CDR1 MDHEN and CDR2 SYDVKM. Trimming left V 6 bases short and J 6 bases short, with 16 bases between. Here the CDR3 reads CASSRKRTPDTQYF. CDR3 in DNA: TGTGCCAGCAGCCGAAAGCGGACCCCGGATACGCAGTATTTT.

CDR3 sequence (DNA): TGTGCCAGCAGCGTAGTCGAGACAGGCGTGGGCACTGAAGCTTTCTTT. This gives the protein CASSVVETGVGTEAFF. The V call is TRBV9, the J call TRBJ1-1, with D possibly TRBD1 on 6 matching bases. The germline V gene has CDR1 SGDLS and CDR2 YYNGEE. This CDR3 has 16 amino acids. The V end lost 0 bases, the J end lost 4 bases, and 16 bases lay between the germline ends. Variable domain in full (rest from reference TRBV9 and TRBJ1-1): DSGVTQTPKHLITATGQRVTLRCSPRSGDLSVYWYQQSLDQGLQFLIQYYNGEERAKGNILERFSAQQFPDLHSELNLSSLELGDSALYFCASSVVETGVGTEAFFGQGTRLTVV.